This section outlines one TCR beta chain sequence together with its context. What it binds is unknown. Sequencing used immunoSEQ multiplex PCR; TCRdb keeps in-frame clones, though not all of them. This sample has roughly 350,000 clones; about 88% occur once, and the top ten carry about 10%. The data were taken from a study of Ad26.COV2.S vaccination and SARS-CoV-2 variants. Study-wide points: There was a possibility that the TCR breadth and depth analyses underestimated total T cell responses.

CDR3 length: 11 residues. Germline loops: CDR1 MNHEY, CDR2 SVGAGI. Between the trimmed V and J ends, which lost 2 bases and 10 bases, there was a span of 6 bases. Noted treatment: roughly 19 received Ad26.COV2.S at low or high dose, single or two shots; 5 received placebo; per-sample allocation not given. Sampling occurred on day 63 after the first vaccine or placebo injection. The chain joins TRBV6-5 to TRBJ2-1; D not certain. The source of this sequence is a person between 18 and 59 years old who received the Ad26.COV2.S COVID-19 vaccine or a placebo. The specimen was peripheral blood, collected in a trial of Ad26.COV2.S vaccine versus placebo. The CDR3 bases are TGTGCCAGCAGTTACGAAGGGGAGCAGTTCTTC. Amino acids: CASSYEGEQFF.